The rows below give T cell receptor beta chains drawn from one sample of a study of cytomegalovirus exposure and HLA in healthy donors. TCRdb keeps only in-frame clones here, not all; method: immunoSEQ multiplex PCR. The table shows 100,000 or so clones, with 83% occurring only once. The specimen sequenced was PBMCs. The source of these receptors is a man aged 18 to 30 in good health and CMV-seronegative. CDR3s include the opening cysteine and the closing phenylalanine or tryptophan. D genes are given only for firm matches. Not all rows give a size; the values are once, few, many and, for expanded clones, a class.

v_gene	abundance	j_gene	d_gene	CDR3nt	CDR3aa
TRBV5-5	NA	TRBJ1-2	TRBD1	TGTGCCAGCAGCTTATCAGGGGGCGACTATGGCTACACCTTC	CASSLSGGDYGYTF
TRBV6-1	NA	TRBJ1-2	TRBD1	TGTGCCAGCAAGGGACAGGGGGTTTTGGGCTATGGCTACACCTTC	CASKGQGVLGYGYTF
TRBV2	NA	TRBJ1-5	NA	TGTGCCAGCAGTCAACAGGGAGCGCCTCAGCCCCAGCATTTT	CASSQQGAPQPQHF
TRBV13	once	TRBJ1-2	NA	TGTGCCAGCAGCATTACAGGGATCGGCGGCTACACCTTC	CASSITGIGGYTF
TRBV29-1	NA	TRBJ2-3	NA	TGCAGCGCAAGCCCCCGGACGGTGGCGGGGACGCAGTATTTT	CSASPRTVAGTQYF
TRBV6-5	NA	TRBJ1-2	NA	TGTGCCAGCAGTTACTCGCCCCAGGGCTATGGCTACACCTTC	CASSYSPQGYGYTF
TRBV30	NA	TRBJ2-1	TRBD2	TGTGCCTGGAGTGTACACACGGCTAGCGGGAGTTTGGATGAGCAGTTCTTC	CAWSVHTASGSLDEQFF
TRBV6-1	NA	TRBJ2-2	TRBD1	TGTGCCAGCAGTGGGCAGGGGGCCGGGGAGCTGTTTTTT	CASSGQGAGELFF
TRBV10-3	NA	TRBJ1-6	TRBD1	TGTGCCATCACCTCTGACAGGGGGCTTTCACCCCTCCACTTT	CAITSDRGLSPLHF
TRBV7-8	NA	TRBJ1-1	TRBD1	TGTGCCAGCAGCACCGGGACAGTGAACACTGAAGCTTTCTTT	CASSTGTVNTEAFF
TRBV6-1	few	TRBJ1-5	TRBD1	TGTGCCAGCAGTCCGGGACAGGGGTACCAGCCCCAGCATTTT	CASSPGQGYQPQHF
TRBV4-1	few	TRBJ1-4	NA	TGCGCCAGCAGCCCACGGGACAAGGAAAAACTGTTTTTT	CASSPRDKEKLFF
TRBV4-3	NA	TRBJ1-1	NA	TGCGCCAGCAGCCAAGAGTACATGCAGAACACTGAAGCTTTCTTT	CASSQEYMQNTEAFF
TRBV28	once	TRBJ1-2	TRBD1	TGTGCCAGCAGGGAGACAGGGGGCGACTATGGCTACACCTTC	CASRETGGDYGYTF
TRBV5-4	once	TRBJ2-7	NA	TGTGCCAGCAGCTTCGTGGCTAGCTCCTACGAGCAGTACTTC	CASSFVASSYEQYF
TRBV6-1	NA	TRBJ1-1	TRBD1	TGTGCCAGCAGTCCCTTGACAGGGGGCGTGACTGAAGCTTTCTTT	CASSPLTGGVTEAFF
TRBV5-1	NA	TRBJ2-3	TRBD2	TGCGCCAGCAGCTTGGTCGCGGGAGTGACTGATACGCAGTATTTT	CASSLVAGVTDTQYF
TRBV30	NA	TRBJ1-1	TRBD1	TGTGCCTGGAGATCGGAGACAGGGGGCCGAACTGAAGCTTTCTTT	CAWRSETGGRTEAFF
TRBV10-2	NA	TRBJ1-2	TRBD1	TGCGCCGGCGGGGACAGACCTATTGGGTTAGGTGGCTACACCTTC	CAGGDRPIGLGGYTF
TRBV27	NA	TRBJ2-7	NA	TGTGCCAGCAGTTTCTCCTCCGTCGAAGCAAACTACGAGCAGTACTTC	CASSFSSVEANYEQYF
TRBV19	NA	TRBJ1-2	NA	TGTGCCAGTAGTATACCACAGGCATACTATGGCTACACCTTC	CASSIPQAYYGYTF
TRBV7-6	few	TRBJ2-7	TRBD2	TGTGCCAGCAGCTTTATAGCGGGAGGGGTCGACGAGCAGTACTTC	CASSFIAGGVDEQYF
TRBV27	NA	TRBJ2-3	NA	TGTGCCAGCAGAGCTAGCCGGAGTAGCACAGATACGCAGTATTTT	CASRASRSSTDTQYF
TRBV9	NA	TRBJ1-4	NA	TGTGCCAGCAGCGTAGGTTCCGGGGATGAAAAACTGTTTTTT	CASSVGSGDEKLFF
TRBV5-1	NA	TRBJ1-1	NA	TGCGCCAGCAGCTTGGGGCCCATGAACACTGAAGCTTTCTTT	CASSLGPMNTEAFF
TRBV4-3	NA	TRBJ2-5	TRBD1	TGCGCCAGCAGCCGATACAGGGGTGAAGAGACCCAGTACTTC	CASSRYRGEETQYF
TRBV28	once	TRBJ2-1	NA	TGTGCCAGCAGCGAGCGAATCACTGAGCAGTTCTTC	CASSERITEQFF
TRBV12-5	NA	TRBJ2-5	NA	TGTGCTAGTGCTCCATCTCCCGGCCAAGAGACCCAGTACTTC	CASAPSPGQETQYF
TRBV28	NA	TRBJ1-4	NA	TGTGCCAGCAGTTTAGGCGGCGCTAATGAAAAACTGTTTTTT	CASSLGGANEKLFF
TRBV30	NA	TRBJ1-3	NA	TGTGCCTGGAGTTTAAATCTCTCTGGAAACACCATATATTTT	CAWSLNLSGNTIYF
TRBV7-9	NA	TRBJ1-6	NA	TGTGCCAGCAGCTTATCGTCCAGTCGTTCACCCCTCCACTTT	CASSLSSSRSPLHF
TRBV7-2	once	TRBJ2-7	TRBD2	TGTGCCAGCAGGGTAGCGGGCTCCTACGAGCAGTACTTC	CASRVAGSYEQYF
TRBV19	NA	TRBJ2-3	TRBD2	TGTGCCAGTAGTCCTACTAGCGGGACAGATACGCAGTATTTT	CASSPTSGTDTQYF
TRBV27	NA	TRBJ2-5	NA	TGTGCCAGCAGGTTCAGAGAGACCCAGTACTTC	CASRFRETQYF
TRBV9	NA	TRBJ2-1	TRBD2	TGTGCCAGCAGCGTAGCGGGAGGGCTAACGAATGAGCAGTTCTTC	CASSVAGGLTNEQFF
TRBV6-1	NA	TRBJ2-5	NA	TGTGCCAGCAGTGAACAGAAGGGGGTGAAAGAGACCCAGTACTTC	CASSEQKGVKETQYF
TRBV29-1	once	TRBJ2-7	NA	TGCAGCGCGAAGATACTTTCGGGAGTAAGTCGAATCTACGAGCAGTACTTC	CSAKILSGVSRIYEQYF
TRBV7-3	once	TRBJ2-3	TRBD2	TGTGCCAGCAGCTTGACTAGCGGGAGGGCAGATACGCAGTATTTT	CASSLTSGRADTQYF
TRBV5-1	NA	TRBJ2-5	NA	TGCGCCAGCAGCTTGCAGGCAGGGGGGGAGACCCAGTACTTC	CASSLQAGGETQYF
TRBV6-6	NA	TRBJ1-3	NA	TGTGCCACCCTTGGTGGGGCAAGGACCATATATTTT	CATLGGARTIYF
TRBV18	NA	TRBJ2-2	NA	TGTGCCAGCTCGTACAAGAACACCGGGGAGCTGTTTTTT	CASSYKNTGELFF
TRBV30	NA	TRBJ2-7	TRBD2	TGTGCCCGGAGTCCATCGCTAGCGGGACGGTCCTACGAGCAGTACTTC	CARSPSLAGRSYEQYF
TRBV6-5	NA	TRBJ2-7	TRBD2	TGTGCCAGCAGAGCGGGAGTCGAGCAGTACTTC	CASRAGVEQYF
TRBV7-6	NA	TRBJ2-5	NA	TGTGCCAGCAGCTTAGCTAGGGGTCAAGAGACCCAGTACTTC	CASSLARGQETQYF
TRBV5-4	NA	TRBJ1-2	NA	TGTGCCAGCAGCTTGAGAGGAAGGGGACTAGATGGCTACACCTTC	CASSLRGRGLDGYTF
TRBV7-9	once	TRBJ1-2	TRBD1	TGTTCCAGCAGCCGACAGGGTGGCTATGGCTACACCTTC	CSSSRQGGYGYTF
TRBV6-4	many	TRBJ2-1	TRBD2	TGTGCCAGCAGTGACTCCGGCGGGGGCTCCTACAATGAGCAGTTCTTC	CASSDSGGGSYNEQFF
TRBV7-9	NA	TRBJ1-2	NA	TGTGCCAGCAGCCCAAAGTCTGGCGGTGTTGACTATGGCTACACCTTC	CASSPKSGGVDYGYTF
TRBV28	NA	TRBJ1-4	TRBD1	TGTGCCAGCAGTTTATCAGGGGGCGAAAAACTGTTTTTT	CASSLSGGEKLFF
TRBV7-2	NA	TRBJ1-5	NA	TGTGCCAGCAGCCCTAATTCGAGAAACGGCAATCAGCCCCAGCATTTT	CASSPNSRNGNQPQHF
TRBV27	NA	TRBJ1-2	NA	TGTGCCAGCAGTTTAAGGTCGGGGGAAGGAGGCTACACCTTC	CASSLRSGEGGYTF
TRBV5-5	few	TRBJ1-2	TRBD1	TGTGCCAGCAGCTTGGTGGACAGGGCTAACTATGGCTACACCTTC	CASSLVDRANYGYTF
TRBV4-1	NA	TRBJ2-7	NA	TGCGCCGGCAGCCAAGAGGGCTTAACCTACGAGCAGTACTTC	CAGSQEGLTYEQYF